The next 9 T cell receptor beta chains were all read from a single sample in a study of blood T cell repertoires in COVID-19. Produced via immunoSEQ multiplex PCR; TCRdb's table is partial and in-frame only. The sample lists 200,000 to 250,000 clones, approximately 80% occurring once. Input material: peripheral blood. The receptors stem from a woman of 80 years or more with COVID-19, enrolled during active disease.

The chain carries TRBV3-1 (or the pseudogene TRBV3-2) and TRBJ2-7; no clear D. The CDR3 runs to 13 residues. V lost 1 base and J 0 bases, leaving 4 bases between the germline ends. Per germline, CDR1 LGHDT and CDR2 YNNKEL (reference sequence). The CDR3 sequence is CASSQAVSYEQYF. Here the CDR3 DNA reads TGTGCCAGCAGCCAAGCGGTCTCCTACGAGCAGTACTTC.

In its sample, this clone was seen once. The chain combines TRBV19 with TRBJ1-2; D not certain. This CDR3 is built from 14 residues. V was trimmed by 5 bases and J by 7 bases, leaving 17 bases between them. Germline values: CDR1 LNHDA, CDR2 SQIVND (reference sequence). In DNA form, the CDR3 reads TGTGCCAGTAGTCCCGGGGTGCCATCGGGTGGCTACACCTTC. The encoded protein is CASSPGVPSGGYTF.

The rearrangement links TRBV27 to TRBJ1-1; no reliable D call. V lost 3 bases and J lost 4, with 15 bases in between. The CDR3 extends over 15 amino acids. Germline CDR1 reads MNHEY; CDR2 reads SMNVEV (reference sequence). This CDR3 is CASSFRSFAGTEAFF. The CDR3 region has the DNA TGTGCCAGCAGTTTCAGAAGTTTCGCGGGCACTGAAGCTTTCTTT.

The rearrangement uses TRBV20-1 and TRBJ2-7; possibly TRBD2 for D (5 bases). Germline V lookup: CDR1 DFQATT, CDR2 SNEGSKA (reference sequence). This CDR3 has 11 amino acids. Trimming took 6 bases from V and 7 from J, leaving 13 bases between them. The CDR3 sequence: CSAHIRGEQYF. CDR3 coding DNA: TGCAGTGCACACATCCGGGGTGAGCAGTACTTC.

The chain employs TRBV7-2 and TRBJ2-2, with TRBD1 as a possible D gene (7 bases). This CDR3 has 14 residues. Trimming removed 5 bases from V and 4 bases from J, with 11 bases in between. The germline V gene encodes CDR1 SGHTA and CDR2 FQGNSA. CDR3 sequence (DNA): TGTGCCAGCAGCCCCCAGGGGGGCACCGGGGAGCTGTTTTTT. It translates to CASSPQGGTGELFF.

In nucleotides, the CDR3 is TGTGCCAGCAGCTTAGGGACAGGGGGCTATGGCTACACCTTC. Protein: CASSLGTGGYGYTF. This chain joins TRBV7-8 and TRBJ1-2; 10 bases fit TRBD1. Germline CDR1 and CDR2: SGHVS and FQNEAQ. V lost 1 base and J lost 4; bases outside the gene matches: 0. This CDR3 region has 14 residues.

The rearrangement uses TRBV10-3 and TRBJ1-5; D is unclear. CDR1 is ENHRY and CDR2 is SYGVKD in the germline V gene. V lost 6 bases, J lost 6 bases, and 15 bases lay in between. The CDR3 extends over 14 amino acids. Here the CDR3 reads CAIRSEGTSQPQHF. The CDR3 nucleotides are TGTGCCATCAGGTCGGAGGGAACCAGTCAGCCCCAGCATTTT.

The chain has TRBV5-1 and TRBJ2-2, with D possibly matching TRBD2 (5 bases). The CDR3 is 15 amino acids. The V end lost 4 bases, the J end lost 2 bases, and 12 bases lay between the germline ends. CDR1 and CDR2 (germline): SGHRS, YFSETQ. The CDR3 spells CASSGRGSNTGELFF. DNA of the CDR3: TGCGCCAGCAGCGGTAGAGGGTCCAACACCGGGGAGCTGTTTTTT.

The chain couples TRBV6-6 to TRBJ2-3, with D possibly TRBD1 on 6 matching bases. Germline values: CDR1 MNHNY, CDR2 SVGAGI (reference sequence). CDR3 length: 13 residues. The V and J ends lost 5 bases and 2 bases respectively, with 8 bases between them. The CDR3 is CASSRDNTDTQYF. The CDR3 bases are TGTGCCAGCAGTCGGGACAACACAGATACGCAGTATTTT.